This T cell receptor (beta chain) emerged from a study of regulatory T cells in long-lasting Graves disease. Overall study findings and caveats: Peripheral blood was the sole material, not thyroid tissue. TCR diversity was lower in persistent Graves' patients (versus newly diagnosed ones).

Construction of TCR beta libraries relied on iRepertoire HTBI primers and on Arm-PCR targeting CDR3 regions. TCRdb re-called the multiplex PCR reads with MiXCR, one entry per CDR3 protein. This table holds around 500,000 distinct CDR3 sequences, 12% found once. To note about this clonotype: Antigen specificity is unknown. At one end, the junction sequence differs from germline, possibly due to a read error.

The time point here: newly diagnosed GD, antithyroid drugs for less than 3 months. The TCR library was prepared using RNA isolated from PBMCs. This CDR3 region has 15 residues. Germline V gene data show CDR1 as SGHRS and CDR2 as YFSETQ. The sample was also linked to a second study, of T cells in Graves' hyperthyroidism and ophthalmopathy. From that study: When the TCR CDR3 underwent first-round RT-PCR, the HTBI primer set was used. Among thyroid clonotypes expanded above 0.001, most also appeared in blood.

The sequencing used peripheral blood mononuclear cells (PBMCs), collected at new diagnosis, from a patient treated with antithyroid drugs. The chain couples TRBV5-1 to TRBJ2-1; D remains ambiguous. This clonotype was sampled from a woman between 25 and 40 years old with Graves disease. CDR3 sequence: CASGSGPSSYNGQFF. The CDR3 region has the DNA TGCGCCAGCGGTTCCGGACCCTCCTCATACAATGGGCAGTTCTTC.